These T cell receptor beta chains were read from a single sample in a study of T cell responses to AZD1222 COVID-19 vaccine. TCRdb keeps only in-frame clones here, not all; method: immunoSEQ multiplex PCR. This sample carries 130,000 or so clones, around 92% of them seen once, and the ten largest clones take approximately 1%. The sequenced sample was peripheral blood, obtained on day 0 of AZD1222 vaccination. The receptors derive from an adult in good health. CDR3s include the opening cysteine and the closing phenylalanine or tryptophan. Fields, in order: D gene, clone size, V gene, J gene, CDR3 DNA, CDR3 protein. D genes are given only for firm matches. The size field is filled for only some rows; it gives once, few, many or a size class.

d_call: TRBD2; clone_size: .; v_call: TRBV11-3; j_call: TRBJ2-6; cdr3_nt: TGTGCCAGCAGCTCCCATATAGCGGGAGAGGCTTCGGGGGCCAACGTCCTGACTTTC; cdr3_aa: CASSSHIAGEASGANVLTF
d_call: .; clone_size: once; v_call: TRBV9; j_call: TRBJ1-3; cdr3_nt: TGTGCCAGCAGCGTAGCTTGGGGCTCTGGAAACACCATATATTTT; cdr3_aa: CASSVAWGSGNTIYF
d_call: .; clone_size: once; v_call: TRBV6-5; j_call: TRBJ2-2; cdr3_nt: TGTGCCAGCAGTATCGGCAGGGCTTACACCGGGGAGCTGTTTTTT; cdr3_aa: CASSIGRAYTGELFF
d_call: .; clone_size: .; v_call: TRBV4-2; j_call: TRBJ2-7; cdr3_nt: TGTGCCAGCAGCCCGCATTCCAGCTCCCCTAAGGCCGAGCAGTACTTC; cdr3_aa: CASSPHSSSPKAEQYF
d_call: .; clone_size: .; v_call: TRBV19; j_call: TRBJ1-6; cdr3_nt: TGTGCCAGTAGTAGAAGGGACTCACCCCTCCACTTT; cdr3_aa: CASSRRDSPLHF
d_call: .; clone_size: .; v_call: TRBV5-1; j_call: TRBJ2-7; cdr3_nt: TGCGCCAGCAGCTTTGGACCCCGCGAGTCCGATTACGAGCAGTACTTC; cdr3_aa: CASSFGPRESDYEQYF
d_call: .; clone_size: .; v_call: TRBV14; j_call: TRBJ1-6; cdr3_nt: TGTGCCAGCAGCCAAGTGGTGAGGGGGGCATGGGGTAATTCACCCCTCCACTTT; cdr3_aa: CASSQVVRGAWGNSPLHF
d_call: .; clone_size: .; v_call: TRBV2; j_call: TRBJ1-5; cdr3_nt: TGTGCCAGCAGTTGGTACCAGGCTATAAATCAGCCCCAGCATTTT; cdr3_aa: CASSWYQAINQPQHF
d_call: .; clone_size: .; v_call: TRBV11-2; j_call: TRBJ2-1; cdr3_nt: TGTGCCAGCAGCCCCACGTTGTGGGTAAAAACTCTCAATGAGCAGTTCTTC; cdr3_aa: CASSPTLWVKTLNEQFF
d_call: .; clone_size: .; v_call: TRBV5-1; j_call: TRBJ1-2; cdr3_nt: TGCGCCAGCAGCGAACCAGGGGAGGGCTACACCTTC; cdr3_aa: CASSEPGEGYTF
d_call: .; clone_size: .; v_call: TRBV5-1; j_call: TRBJ1-6; cdr3_nt: TGCGCCAGCAGCATCGGACAAAATAATTCACCCCTCCACTTT; cdr3_aa: CASSIGQNNSPLHF
d_call: .; clone_size: .; v_call: TRBV7-3; j_call: TRBJ2-1; cdr3_nt: TGTGCCAGCAGCTTCGGCTTAGACAATGAGCAGTTCTTC; cdr3_aa: CASSFGLDNEQFF
d_call: .; clone_size: .; v_call: TRBV24-1; j_call: TRBJ1-2; cdr3_nt: TGTGCCACCAGTGTTGGTAACTATGGCTACACCTTC; cdr3_aa: CATSVGNYGYTF
d_call: .; clone_size: .; v_call: TRBV20-1; j_call: TRBJ2-1; cdr3_nt: TGCAGTGCTAGTCCCGGGTTAAATGAGCAGTTCTTC; cdr3_aa: CSASPGLNEQFF
d_call: .; clone_size: .; v_call: TRBV7-2; j_call: TRBJ2-7; cdr3_nt: TGTGCCAGCAGCTTAGCAGCCGGCAACTACGAGCAGTACTTC; cdr3_aa: CASSLAAGNYEQYF
d_call: .; clone_size: .; v_call: TRBV29-1; j_call: TRBJ1-5; cdr3_nt: TGCAGCGCTACAGGGTTTATGGGCAATCAGCCCCAGCATTTT; cdr3_aa: CSATGFMGNQPQHF
d_call: .; clone_size: .; v_call: TRBV4-2; j_call: TRBJ2-1; cdr3_nt: TGTGCCAGCAGCCAATTCTACAATGAGCAGTTCTTC; cdr3_aa: CASSQFYNEQFF
d_call: TRBD2; clone_size: .; v_call: TRBV3-1/TRBV3-2; j_call: TRBJ2-1; cdr3_nt: TGTGCCAGCAGCCAAGATCGTACTAGCGGTACCGTCAATGAGCAGTTCTTC; cdr3_aa: CASSQDRTSGTVNEQFF
d_call: .; clone_size: .; v_call: TRBV28; j_call: TRBJ1-1; cdr3_nt: TGTGCCAGCAATGTGTACTCACTGAACACTGAAGCTTTCTTT; cdr3_aa: CASNVYSLNTEAFF
d_call: .; clone_size: .; v_call: TRBV5-1; j_call: TRBJ2-5; cdr3_nt: TGCGCCAGCAGCTTGGCGGTTCGGGGCTTACAAGAGACCCAGTACTTC; cdr3_aa: CASSLAVRGLQETQYF
d_call: .; clone_size: .; v_call: TRBV10-3; j_call: TRBJ1-3; cdr3_nt: TGTGCCATCAATGACCGATCTCTTGGAAACACCATATATTTT; cdr3_aa: CAINDRSLGNTIYF
d_call: TRBD2; clone_size: .; v_call: TRBV5-5; j_call: TRBJ2-7; cdr3_nt: TGTGCCAGCAGCCTGAGGACTAGCGACTACGAGCAGTACTTC; cdr3_aa: CASSLRTSDYEQYF
d_call: .; clone_size: once; v_call: TRBV29-1; j_call: TRBJ1-5; cdr3_nt: TGCAGCGTTCAGAAGGATCAGCCCCAGCATTTT; cdr3_aa: CSVQKDQPQHF
d_call: TRBD1; clone_size: once; v_call: TRBV28; j_call: TRBJ2-1; cdr3_nt: TGTGCCAGCAGACAAACGACAGGGGGTCTGTACAATGAGCAGTTCTTC; cdr3_aa: CASRQTTGGLYNEQFF
d_call: TRBD1; clone_size: .; v_call: TRBV28; j_call: TRBJ1-2; cdr3_nt: TGTGCCAGCAGTACGGGACAGGGGTACTATGGCTACACCTTC; cdr3_aa: CASSTGQGYYGYTF
d_call: TRBD1; clone_size: .; v_call: TRBV19; j_call: TRBJ2-7; cdr3_nt: TGTGCCAGTAGTATCCGGGACAGGGGTCGCGAGCAGTACTTC; cdr3_aa: CASSIRDRGREQYF
d_call: .; clone_size: .; v_call: TRBV6-1; j_call: TRBJ1-2; cdr3_nt: TGTGCCAGCAGTGAATCAGGGCAGGGCCTCTACACCTTC; cdr3_aa: CASSESGQGLYTF
d_call: .; clone_size: .; v_call: TRBV4-2; j_call: TRBJ1-4; cdr3_nt: TGTGCCAGCAGCCAAGGAGAGGCGGCAGGGAGGGCTAAACTGTTTTTT; cdr3_aa: CASSQGEAAGRAKLFF
d_call: TRBD1; clone_size: once; v_call: TRBV29-1; j_call: TRBJ2-7; cdr3_nt: TGCAGCGTCCTAACAGGGGATGGGCGGCAGTACTTC; cdr3_aa: CSVLTGDGRQYF
d_call: TRBD1; clone_size: .; v_call: TRBV7-3; j_call: TRBJ2-1; cdr3_nt: TGTGCCAGCAGCTTCGGGACAGCTCCCTACAATGAGCAGTTCTTC; cdr3_aa: CASSFGTAPYNEQFF
d_call: .; clone_size: few; v_call: TRBV19; j_call: TRBJ1-2; cdr3_nt: TGTGCCAGTACTCGAACGGGCCGACCTAACTATGGCTACACCTTC; cdr3_aa: CASTRTGRPNYGYTF
d_call: TRBD2; clone_size: .; v_call: TRBV28; j_call: TRBJ2-1; cdr3_nt: TGTGCCAGCAGTTGGGCGGGGGTCTACAATGAGCAGTTCTTC; cdr3_aa: CASSWAGVYNEQFF
d_call: .; clone_size: .; v_call: TRBV2; j_call: TRBJ2-7; cdr3_nt: TGTGCCAGCAGCCCCGGGACTTACGAGCAGTACTTC; cdr3_aa: CASSPGTYEQYF
d_call: .; clone_size: .; v_call: TRBV5-1; j_call: TRBJ2-5; cdr3_nt: TGCGCCAGCAGCCTTGGACAACGAGGGACCCAGTACTTC; cdr3_aa: CASSLGQRGTQYF
d_call: .; clone_size: .; v_call: TRBV7-9; j_call: TRBJ1-5; cdr3_nt: TGTGCCAGCAGCTTAGGGCAGACCAGCAATCAGCCCCAGCATTTT; cdr3_aa: CASSLGQTSNQPQHF
d_call: TRBD1; clone_size: .; v_call: TRBV6-5; j_call: TRBJ2-7; cdr3_nt: TGTGCCAGCAGTAGACAGGGTTTCCACGAGCAGTACTTC; cdr3_aa: CASSRQGFHEQYF
d_call: .; clone_size: .; v_call: TRBV11-2; j_call: TRBJ1-1; cdr3_nt: TGTGCCAGCAGCCACCGAATCGAAGCTTTCTTT; cdr3_aa: CASSHRIEAFF
d_call: TRBD1; clone_size: once; v_call: TRBV7-2; j_call: TRBJ2-5; cdr3_nt: TGTGCCAGCAGCTTAAACAGGGGACAAGAGACCCAGTACTTC; cdr3_aa: CASSLNRGQETQYF
d_call: .; clone_size: .; v_call: TRBV28; j_call: TRBJ2-1; cdr3_nt: TGTGCCAGCAGATTACCGGGACTGGCCTCCTACAATGAGCAGTTCTTC; cdr3_aa: CASRLPGLASYNEQFF
d_call: TRBD2; clone_size: .; v_call: TRBV9; j_call: TRBJ2-1; cdr3_nt: TGTGCCAGCAGCCCCCGACTAGCGGGGGCCTACAATGAGCAGTTCTTC; cdr3_aa: CASSPRLAGAYNEQFF
d_call: TRBD1; clone_size: .; v_call: TRBV28; j_call: TRBJ1-6; cdr3_nt: TGTGCCAGCAGTCAGTTAGAGGGACAGGGGGGTTCACCCCTCCACTTT; cdr3_aa: CASSQLEGQGGSPLHF
d_call: .; clone_size: .; v_call: TRBV19; j_call: TRBJ1-5; cdr3_nt: TGTGCCAGTAGTATGGGTCCTACCCTCAATCAGCCCCAGCATTTT; cdr3_aa: CASSMGPTLNQPQHF
d_call: .; clone_size: .; v_call: TRBV19; j_call: TRBJ1-1; cdr3_nt: TGTGCCAGTAGTACATTCAGGGTGAACACTGAAGCTTTCTTT; cdr3_aa: CASSTFRVNTEAFF
d_call: .; clone_size: .; v_call: TRBV18; j_call: TRBJ2-7; cdr3_nt: TGTGCCAGCTCACCACTTGCTCAGGGAATGGGTTTCTACGAGCAGTACTTC; cdr3_aa: CASSPLAQGMGFYEQYF
d_call: .; clone_size: .; v_call: TRBV6-5; j_call: TRBJ2-3; cdr3_nt: TGTGCCAGCAGTTACTCTCCGCTAGGCACAGATACGCAGTATTTT; cdr3_aa: CASSYSPLGTDTQYF
d_call: .; clone_size: .; v_call: TRBV2; j_call: TRBJ2-7; cdr3_nt: TGTGCCAGCAGCACACAGGGATACGAGCAGTACTTC; cdr3_aa: CASSTQGYEQYF
d_call: TRBD1; clone_size: .; v_call: TRBV28; j_call: TRBJ1-2; cdr3_nt: TGTGCCAGCAGTGGACAGGGGGACTACACCTTC; cdr3_aa: CASSGQGDYTF
d_call: .; clone_size: few; v_call: TRBV28; j_call: TRBJ2-7; cdr3_nt: TGTGCCAGCAGTTTGAGACGGACCCTCTCCTACGAGCAGTACTTC; cdr3_aa: CASSLRRTLSYEQYF
d_call: TRBD1; clone_size: .; v_call: TRBV4-1; j_call: TRBJ2-7; cdr3_nt: TGCGCCAGCACTCCGGGACAGGGAGAGGGTTACGAGCAGTACTTC; cdr3_aa: CASTPGQGEGYEQYF
d_call: .; clone_size: .; v_call: TRBV9; j_call: TRBJ1-2; cdr3_nt: TGTGCCAGCAGCGTAGTAGGGGTTTATGGCTACACCTTC; cdr3_aa: CASSVVGVYGYTF
d_call: .; clone_size: .; v_call: TRBV4-1; j_call: TRBJ2-7; cdr3_nt: TGCGCCAGCAGCCAAGAATCCGGGGCCGCCTACGAGCAGTACTTC; cdr3_aa: CASSQESGAAYEQYF
d_call: .; clone_size: .; v_call: TRBV2; j_call: TRBJ1-1; cdr3_nt: TGTGCCAGCAGTGAATCGGGGCAGGAGAACACTGAAGCTTTCTTT; cdr3_aa: CASSESGQENTEAFF
d_call: .; clone_size: .; v_call: TRBV12-3/TRBV12-4; j_call: TRBJ2-1; cdr3_nt: TGTGCCAGCAGTGTCCCGGGGAATGAGCAGTTCTTC; cdr3_aa: CASSVPGNEQFF
d_call: TRBD1; clone_size: .; v_call: TRBV6-1; j_call: TRBJ1-2; cdr3_nt: TGTGCCAGCAGTGAGCCAGGCCAGGGGGCGGAGGGCTACACCTTC; cdr3_aa: CASSEPGQGAEGYTF
d_call: TRBD2; clone_size: .; v_call: TRBV5-6; j_call: TRBJ2-3; cdr3_nt: TGTGCCAGCAGCTACCTTACTAGCGGGAGTCTCGATACGCAGTATTTT; cdr3_aa: CASSYLTSGSLDTQYF
d_call: .; clone_size: .; v_call: TRBV10-3; j_call: TRBJ1-2; cdr3_nt: TGTGCCATCGGGGTTTTTCAGGGGATCATCTATGGCTACACCTTC; cdr3_aa: CAIGVFQGIIYGYTF
d_call: .; clone_size: .; v_call: TRBV2; j_call: TRBJ2-7; cdr3_nt: TGTGCCAGCAGTGAAGCGCTTCGGAGTCATGGGTACTTC; cdr3_aa: CASSEALRSHGYF
d_call: .; clone_size: once; v_call: TRBV6-4; j_call: TRBJ2-7; cdr3_nt: TGTGAGTGCTGGCAGCTCAAGGGGAACTACGAGCAGTACTTC; cdr3_aa: CECWQLKGNYEQYF
d_call: .; clone_size: .; v_call: TRBV24-1; j_call: TRBJ2-1; cdr3_nt: TGTGCCACCAGTGGTTCCCCCTCCTACAATGAGCAGTTCTTC; cdr3_aa: CATSGSPSYNEQFF
d_call: TRBD2; clone_size: .; v_call: TRBV13; j_call: TRBJ2-2; cdr3_nt: TGTGCCAGCAGCTTGGGACTAGCGGGGTTCCCAAGCACCGGGGAGCTGTTTTTT; cdr3_aa: CASSLGLAGFPSTGELFF